This TCR beta chain was sequenced in a study of cytomegalovirus exposure and HLA in healthy donors. Study information: The approximately 720 first-cohort repertoires and the approximately 110 validation repertoires shared the same platform, a later analysis reported.

Profiling relied on immunoSEQ multiplex PCR, and the TCRdb table lists in-frame clones only, not all of them. The data hold some 70,000 clones, with roughly 80% observed a single time. As regards this clone: Its antigen is as yet unknown.

The germline CDR1 and CDR2 sequences are SQVTM and ANQGSEA. The CDR3 is made up of 12 amino acids. Trimming cost V 1 base and J 13 bases, with 16 bases left between them. Whole-study results and caveats: Investigators reported some 150 TCR beta chains as tied to cytomegalovirus. Most TCRs appeared rarely, but some public TCRs recurred in many donors.

The donors belonged to the roughly 120-subject validation cohort, separate from the roughly 720-subject first cohort. The chain has TRBV29-1 and TRBJ2-5; tentative D call: TRBD2 (6 bases). The sequenced material came from PBMCs. The TCR originated in a young man in good health and CMV-seronegative. The DNA of the CDR3 is TGCAGCGTTGAAGGCGGGGACTCGAGGTCGTACTTC. Translated: CSVEGGDSRSYF. The full variable domain, rest sourced from reference TRBV29-1 and TRBJ2-5, is SAVISQKPSRDICQRGTSLTIQCQVDSQVTMMFWYRQQPGQSLTLIATANQGSEATYESGFVIDKFPISRPNLTFSTLTVSNMSPEDSSIYLCSVEGGDSRSYFGPGTRLLVL.